The source of this T cell receptor beta chain is a study of metastatic and nonmetastatic thyroid tumors. The study, taken as a whole, reports: When malignant thyroid tumors were compared with benign nodules, TCR beta diversity was reportedly significantly higher in the malignant tumors. This held in both blood and tumor samples.

The CDR3 totals 14 residues. From germline, CDR1 is LNHDA and CDR2 SQIVND (reference sequence). Trimming took 5 bases from V and 4 from J, leaving 14 bases between them. The sample holds a few counts of this clone. Its antigen remains unidentified. Original data processing: Construction of a distant-metastasis classifier for papillary thyroid cancer relied on CDR3 differences across clinicopathological groups. TCRdb re-processed the PCR reads through MiXCR. The V and J calls shown here were made by TCRdb, not taken from the authors' results. This sample has around 16,000 clones, with over 20% found just once. Prior to thyroid surgery, none of the patients had received any treatment.

This chain joins TRBV19 and TRBJ1-1, with D possibly being TRBD1 (5 bases). Sequenced: adjacent normal tissue. This TCR was sampled from a female donor with papillary thyroid cancer or a benign thyroid nodule (not recorded which). Some clones in this sample may be carry-over from other donors' samples. Here the CDR3 DNA reads TGTGCCAGTAGTTCCTACCCCGACAGCACTGAAGCTTTCTTT. Protein sequence: CASSSYPDSTEAFF.